This TCR beta chain emerged from a study of blood T cell repertoires in COVID-19. Across the study: The samples span acute and convalescent COVID-19 from the United States, Italy and Spain. Sources were T cells, B-cell-depleted T cells, or PBMCs; the material itself was cDNA or gDNA.

Authors' methods: Estimation of nucleated cell counts relied on the amplification of reference gene primers. Data came from immunoSEQ multiplex PCR; TCRdb stores just in-frame clones and leaves some out. That table is the source of V, J and clone size, and D and trimming were worked out from the DNA. Of under 300,000 clones listed, about 88% were seen once; the top ten hold 3.5% to 4%. Germline V gene data show CDR1 as KGHSH and CDR2 as LQKENI. The CDR3 consists of 15 residues. J gave up 2 bases and V 5 bases, and 5 bases lay outside the gene matches. V usage is TRBV18 and J usage is TRBJ1-5; 8 nucleotides agree with TRBD1. The clonotype originates from a man aged 18 to 35 with active or convalescent COVID-19. Sequenced: peripheral blood. CDR3 nucleotide sequence: TGTGCCAGCTCATTACAGGGGGTGGGCAATCAGCCCCAGCATTTT. Its translation is CASSLQGVGNQPQHF.